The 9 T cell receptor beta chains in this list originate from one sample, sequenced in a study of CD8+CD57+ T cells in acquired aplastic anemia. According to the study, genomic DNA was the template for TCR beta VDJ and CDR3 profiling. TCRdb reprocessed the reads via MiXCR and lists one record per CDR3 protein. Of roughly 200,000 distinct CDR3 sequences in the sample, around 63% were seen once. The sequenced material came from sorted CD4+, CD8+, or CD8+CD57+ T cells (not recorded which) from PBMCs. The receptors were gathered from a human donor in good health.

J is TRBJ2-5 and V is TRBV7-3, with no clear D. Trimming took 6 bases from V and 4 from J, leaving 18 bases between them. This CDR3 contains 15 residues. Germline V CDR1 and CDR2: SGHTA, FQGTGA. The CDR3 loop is CASRHDTAATETQYF. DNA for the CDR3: TGTGCCAGCAGACATGACACCGCGGCCACAGAGACCCAGTACTTC.

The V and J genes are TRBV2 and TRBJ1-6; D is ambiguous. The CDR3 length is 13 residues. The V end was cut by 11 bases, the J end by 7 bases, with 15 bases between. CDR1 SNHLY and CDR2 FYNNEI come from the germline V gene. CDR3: CACGFGGNSPLHF. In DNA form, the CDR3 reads TGTGCCTGCGGGTTCGGCGGGAATTCACCCCTCCACTTT.

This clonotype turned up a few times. The CDR3 here is CAIPGTSGRADTQYF. In DNA form, the CDR3 reads TGTGCCATCCCAGGGACTAGCGGGAGAGCAGATACGCAGTATTTT. The chain employs TRBV2 and TRBJ2-3; 14 bases align to TRBD2. Germline CDR1 and CDR2: SNHLY and FYNNEI. The CDR3 has 15 residues. V dropped 10 bases and J dropped 4; count of bases not matched to a gene: 7.

This CDR3 reads CASRGLGGSDTQYF. CDR3 in DNA: TGTGCCAGCAGGGGGTTAGGGGGATCGGATACGCAGTATTTT. The J gene is TRBJ2-3, the V gene TRBV7-4; D is perhaps TRBD1 (6 bases). This CDR3 region has 14 residues. Germline V gene data show CDR1 as SGHVT and CDR2 as SQSDAQ. The V end was cut by 6 bases, the J end by 6 bases, with 16 bases between.

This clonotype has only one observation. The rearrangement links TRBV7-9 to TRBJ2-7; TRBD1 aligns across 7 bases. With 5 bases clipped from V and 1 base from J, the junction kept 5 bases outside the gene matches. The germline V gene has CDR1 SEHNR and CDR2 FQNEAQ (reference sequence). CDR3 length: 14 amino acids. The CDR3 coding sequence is TGTGCCAGCAGCCCGGTGACAGGGTCCTACGAGCAGTACTTC. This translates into CASSPVTGSYEQYF.

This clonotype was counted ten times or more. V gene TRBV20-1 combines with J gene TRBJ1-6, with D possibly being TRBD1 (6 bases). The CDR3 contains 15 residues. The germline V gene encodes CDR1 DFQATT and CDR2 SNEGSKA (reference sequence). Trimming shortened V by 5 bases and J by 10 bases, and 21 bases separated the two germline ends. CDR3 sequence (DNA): TGCAGTGCTTCCCGGAAGGCGGCAGGGGAGTCACCCCTCCACTTT. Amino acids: CSASRKAAGESPLHF.

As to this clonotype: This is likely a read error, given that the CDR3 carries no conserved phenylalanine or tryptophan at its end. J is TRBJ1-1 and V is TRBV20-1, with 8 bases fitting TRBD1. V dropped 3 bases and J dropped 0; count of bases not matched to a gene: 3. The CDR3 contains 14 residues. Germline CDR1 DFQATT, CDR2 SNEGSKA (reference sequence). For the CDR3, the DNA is TGCAGTGCTAGTCGGACAGGGATGAACACTGAAGCTTTCCTT. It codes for CSASRTGMNTEAFL.

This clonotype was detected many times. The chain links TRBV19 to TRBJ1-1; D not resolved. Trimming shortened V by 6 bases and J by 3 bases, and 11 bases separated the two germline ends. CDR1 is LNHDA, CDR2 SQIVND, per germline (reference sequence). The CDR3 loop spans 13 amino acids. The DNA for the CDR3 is TGTGCCAGTAGCCCAATCGAGTACACTGAAGCTTTCTTT. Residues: CASSPIEYTEAFF.

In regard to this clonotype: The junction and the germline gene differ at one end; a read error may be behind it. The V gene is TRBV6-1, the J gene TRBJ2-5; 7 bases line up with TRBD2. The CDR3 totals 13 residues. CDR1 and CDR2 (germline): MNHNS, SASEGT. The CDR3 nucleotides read TGTGCCAGCGGGACTAACGAACAAGAGACCCAGCACTTC. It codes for CASGTNEQETQHF.